This entry lists 8 T cell receptor beta chains sequenced from one sample in a study of OX40 agonist ivuxolimab in advanced cancers. The data were produced by immunoSEQ multiplex PCR, yet TCRdb's version contains in-frame clones alone and is incomplete. The sample shows 43,000 or so clones, approximately 86% of them seen only once. Sample: CD4+ or CD8+ T cells sorted from blood, taken in a trial of the OX40 agonist ivuxolimab. These receptors originate from an adult with an advanced solid tumor such as melanoma, head and neck, liver or kidney cancer.

The V gene is TRBV7-9, the J gene TRBJ1-4, with D perhaps TRBD1 (5 bases). The CDR3 has 16 amino acids. V gave up 5 bases and J gave up 7 bases, with 20 bases separating them. Germline V gene lookup returns CDR1 SEHNR and CDR2 FQNEAQ (reference sequence). CDR3 sequence reads: CASSPTRGDGFEKLFF. The DNA of the CDR3 is TGTGCCAGCAGCCCCACCCGGGGGGACGGGTTTGAAAAACTGTTTTTT.

The chain carries TRBV10-3 and TRBJ1-3; D is unresolved. This CDR3 comprises 13 residues. V lost 11 bases, J lost 0 bases, and 11 bases lay in between. Germline CDR1 and CDR2: ENHRY and SYGVKD. The CDR3: CAGESNSGNTIYF. For the CDR3, the DNA is TGTGCCGGCGAAAGTAACTCTGGAAACACCATATATTTT.

The table lists this clone with a count of one. The chain uses TRBV21-1 and TRBJ2-7; TRBD2 is the table's D call, not checked against the DNA. TRBV21-1 is tagged as a pseudogene. The CDR3 is 14 residues long. In nucleotides, the CDR3 is TGTGCCAGCACCAAGGAGAAGTTCACCTACGAGCAGTACTTC. As protein: CASTKEKFTYEQYF.

The CDR3 sequence: CASRRDRGGTGELFF. CDR3 DNA: TGTGCCAGTAGGCGGGACAGGGGCGGCACCGGGGAGCTGTTTTTT. J is TRBJ2-2 and V is TRBV19, with TRBD1 matching over 10 bases. This CDR3 is built from 15 residues. The V gene's germline CDR1 is LNHDA and CDR2 SQIVND (reference sequence). Losses at the gene ends were 6 bases for V and 4 bases for J; bases not matched to a gene: 5.

The V and J genes are TRBV4-1 and TRBJ2-3; D might be TRBD1 (6 bases). Germline lookup yields CDR1 MGHRA and CDR2 YSYEKL. The CDR3 is 16 residues long. Trimming took 1 base from V and 1 from J, leaving 12 bases between them. The CDR3 DNA sequence: TGCGCCAGCAGCCAAGGGTTAGGGGGAGGCACAGATACGCAGTATTTT. It encodes CASSQGLGGGTDTQYF.

This chain uses TRBV7-4 with TRBJ1-1; possibly TRBD1 for D (5 bases). The CDR3 runs 15 residues. Trimming pared 6 bases from V and 1 base from J, leaving 15 bases between. Germline CDR1 and CDR2: SGHVT and SQSDAQ. The CDR3 region has the DNA TGTGCCAGCAGGGAGAAACGGGGCGAGAACACTGAAGCTTTCTTT. As protein: CASREKRGENTEAFF.

This sequence joins TRBV10-1 and TRBJ1-4; 8 bases align to TRBD1. Germline CDR1 WNHNN, CDR2 SYGVQD (reference sequence). V shed 8 bases and J 5 bases; nucleotides not matched to a gene: 4. This CDR3 region has 13 residues. The chain's CDR3 is CASSDRENEKLFF. DNA for the CDR3: TGCGCCAGCTCGGACAGGGAGAATGAAAAACTGTTTTTT.

DNA for the CDR3: TGTGCCAGCAGGGGGACAGGACGAAACACCGGGGAGCTGTTTTTT. This translates into CASRGTGRNTGELFF. The J gene is TRBJ2-2, the V gene TRBV6-5; 8 bases map to TRBD1. The CDR3 runs 15 residues. Germline V gene lookup returns CDR1 MNHEY and CDR2 SVGAGI. With V trimmed by 6 bases and J by 2 bases, 5 bases remained unmatched.